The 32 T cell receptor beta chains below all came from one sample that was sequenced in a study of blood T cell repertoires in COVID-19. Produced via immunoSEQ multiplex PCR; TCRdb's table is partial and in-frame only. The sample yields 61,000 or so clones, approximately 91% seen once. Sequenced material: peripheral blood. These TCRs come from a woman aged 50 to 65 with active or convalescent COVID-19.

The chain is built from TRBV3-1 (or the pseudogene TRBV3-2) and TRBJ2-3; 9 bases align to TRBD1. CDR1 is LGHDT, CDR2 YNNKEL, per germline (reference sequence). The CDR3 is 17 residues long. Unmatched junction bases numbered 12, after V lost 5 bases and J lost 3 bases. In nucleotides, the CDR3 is TGTGCCAGCAGCTTCGGACAGGGGTACCCTGGTACAGATACGCAGTATTTT. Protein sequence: CASSFGQGYPGTDTQYF.

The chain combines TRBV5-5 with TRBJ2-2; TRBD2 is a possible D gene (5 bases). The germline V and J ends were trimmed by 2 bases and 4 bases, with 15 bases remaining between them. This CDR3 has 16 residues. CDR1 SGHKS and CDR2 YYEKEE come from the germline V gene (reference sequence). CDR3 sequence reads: CASSFQDLGSTGELFF. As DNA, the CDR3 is TGTGCCAGCAGCTTTCAGGATTTAGGGAGCACCGGGGAGCTGTTTTTT.

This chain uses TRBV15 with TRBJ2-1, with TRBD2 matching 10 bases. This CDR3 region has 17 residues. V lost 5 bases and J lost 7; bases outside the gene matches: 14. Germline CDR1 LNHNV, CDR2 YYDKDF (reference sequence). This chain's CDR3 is CATSQREPSGSENEQFF. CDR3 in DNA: TGTGCCACCAGCCAACGAGAACCTAGCGGGAGCGAGAATGAGCAGTTCTTC.

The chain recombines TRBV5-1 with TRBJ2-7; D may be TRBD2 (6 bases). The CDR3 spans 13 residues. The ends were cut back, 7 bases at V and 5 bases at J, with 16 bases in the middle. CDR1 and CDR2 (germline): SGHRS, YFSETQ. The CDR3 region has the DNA TGCGCCAGCGCCACGGGGCGGGGCCACGAGCAGTACTTC. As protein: CASATGRGHEQYF.

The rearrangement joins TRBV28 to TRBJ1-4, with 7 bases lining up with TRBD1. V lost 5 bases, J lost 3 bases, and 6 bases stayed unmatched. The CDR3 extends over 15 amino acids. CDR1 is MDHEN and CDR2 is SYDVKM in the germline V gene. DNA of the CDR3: TGTGCCAGCAGTACCTTGGACAGGTCTAATGAAAAACTGTTTTTT. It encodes CASSTLDRSNEKLFF.

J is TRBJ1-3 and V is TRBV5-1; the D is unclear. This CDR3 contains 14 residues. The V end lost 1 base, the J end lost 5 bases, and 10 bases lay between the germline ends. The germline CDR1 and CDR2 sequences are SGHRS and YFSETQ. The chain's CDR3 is CASSLLSYRNTIYF. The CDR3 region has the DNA TGCGCCAGCAGCTTGCTGTCTTATAGAAACACCATATATTTT.

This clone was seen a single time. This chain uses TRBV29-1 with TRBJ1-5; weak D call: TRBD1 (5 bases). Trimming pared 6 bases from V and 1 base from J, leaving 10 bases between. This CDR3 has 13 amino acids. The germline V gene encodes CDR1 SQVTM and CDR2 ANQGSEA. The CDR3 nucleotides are TGCAGCGTGACTCAGGGAAGCAATCAGCCCCAGCATTTT. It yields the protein CSVTQGSNQPQHF.

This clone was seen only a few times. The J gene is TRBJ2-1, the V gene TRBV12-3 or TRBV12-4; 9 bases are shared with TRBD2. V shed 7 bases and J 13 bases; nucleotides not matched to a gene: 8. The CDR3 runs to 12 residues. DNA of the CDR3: TGTGCCAGCACTATTGTGGGACTAGCCCAGTTCTTC. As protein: CASTIVGLAQFF.

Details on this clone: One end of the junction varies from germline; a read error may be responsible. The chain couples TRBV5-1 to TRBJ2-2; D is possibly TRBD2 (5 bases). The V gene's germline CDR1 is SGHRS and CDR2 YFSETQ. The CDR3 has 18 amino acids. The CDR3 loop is CASSKGGLPPYNTGELFF. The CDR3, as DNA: TGCGCCAGCAGCAAAGGCGGACTTCCGCCATATAACACTGGGGAGCTGTTTTTT. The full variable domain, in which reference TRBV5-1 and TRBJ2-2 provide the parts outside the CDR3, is KAGVTQTPRYLIKTRGQQVTLSCSPISGHRSVSWYQQTPGQGLQFLFEYFSETQRNKGNFPGRFSGRQFSNSRSEMNVSTLELGDSALYLCASSKGGLPPYNTGELFFGEGSRLTVL.

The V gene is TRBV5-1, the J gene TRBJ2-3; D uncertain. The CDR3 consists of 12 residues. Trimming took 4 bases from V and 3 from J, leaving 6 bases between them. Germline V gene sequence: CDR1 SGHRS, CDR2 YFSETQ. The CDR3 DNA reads TGCGCCAGCAGCCCTAGAACAGATACGCAGTATTTT. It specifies CASSPRTDTQYF. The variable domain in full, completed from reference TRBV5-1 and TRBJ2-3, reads KAGVTQTPRYLIKTRGQQVTLSCSPISGHRSVSWYQQTPGQGLQFLFEYFSETQRNKGNFPGRFSGRQFSNSRSEMNVSTLELGDSALYLCASSPRTDTQYFGPGTRLTVL.

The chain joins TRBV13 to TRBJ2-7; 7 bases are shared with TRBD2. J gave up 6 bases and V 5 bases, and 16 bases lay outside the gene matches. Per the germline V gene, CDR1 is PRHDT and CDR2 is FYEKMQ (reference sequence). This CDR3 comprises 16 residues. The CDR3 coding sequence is TGTGCCAGCAGCATAAGCTGGGGGGGAGGGCCGGGCGAGCAGTACTTC. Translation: CASSISWGGGPGEQYF.

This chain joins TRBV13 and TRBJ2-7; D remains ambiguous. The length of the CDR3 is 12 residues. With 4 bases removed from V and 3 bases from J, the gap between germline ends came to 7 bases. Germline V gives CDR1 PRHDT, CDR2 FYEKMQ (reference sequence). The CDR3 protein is CASSSQRYEQYF. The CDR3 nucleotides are TGTGCCAGCAGCTCCCAGCGCTACGAGCAGTACTTC.

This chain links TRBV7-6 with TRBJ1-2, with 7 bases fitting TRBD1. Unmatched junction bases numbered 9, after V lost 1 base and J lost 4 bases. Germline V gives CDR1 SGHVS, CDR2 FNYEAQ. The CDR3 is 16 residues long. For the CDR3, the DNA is TGTGCCAGCAGCTTAGGGACAGGAAGTAGCGGCTATGGCTACACCTTC. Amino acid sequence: CASSLGTGSSGYGYTF.

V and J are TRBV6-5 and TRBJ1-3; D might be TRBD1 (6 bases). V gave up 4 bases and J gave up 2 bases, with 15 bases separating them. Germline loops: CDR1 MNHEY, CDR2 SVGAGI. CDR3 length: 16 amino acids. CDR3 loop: CASSSQGGFAGNTIYF. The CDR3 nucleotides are TGTGCCAGCAGTTCACAGGGAGGGTTCGCTGGAAACACCATATATTTT.

The CDR3 protein is CSVESQGNYGYTF. The CDR3 DNA sequence: TGCAGCGTTGAGAGCCAGGGCAACTATGGCTACACCTTC. The chain has TRBV29-1 and TRBJ1-2; tentative D call: TRBD1 (5 bases). The V gene's germline CDR1 is SQVTM and CDR2 ANQGSEA. The length of the CDR3 is 13 residues. V was pared by 3 bases and J by 2 bases, with 10 bases between.

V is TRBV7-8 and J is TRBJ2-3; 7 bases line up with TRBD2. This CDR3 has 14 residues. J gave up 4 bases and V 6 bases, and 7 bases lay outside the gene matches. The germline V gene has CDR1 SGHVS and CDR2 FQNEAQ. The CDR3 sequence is CASRLARGPDTQYF. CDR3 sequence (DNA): TGTGCCAGCAGACTAGCGAGGGGCCCAGATACGCAGTATTTT.

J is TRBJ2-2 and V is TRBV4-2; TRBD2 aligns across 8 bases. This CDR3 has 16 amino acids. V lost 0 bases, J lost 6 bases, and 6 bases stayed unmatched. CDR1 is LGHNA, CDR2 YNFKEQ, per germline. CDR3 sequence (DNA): TGTGCCAGCAGCCAAGATTGGCTAGCGGGCCCCGGGGAGCTGTTTTTT. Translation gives CASSQDWLAGPGELFF.

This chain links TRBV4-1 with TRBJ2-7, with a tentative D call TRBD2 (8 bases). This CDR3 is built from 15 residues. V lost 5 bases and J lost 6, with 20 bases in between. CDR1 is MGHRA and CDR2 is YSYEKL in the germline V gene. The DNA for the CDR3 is TGCGCCAGCAGCGAAGCCGGGAGGGGGCGCAGCGAGCAGTACTTC. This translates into CASSEAGRGRSEQYF.

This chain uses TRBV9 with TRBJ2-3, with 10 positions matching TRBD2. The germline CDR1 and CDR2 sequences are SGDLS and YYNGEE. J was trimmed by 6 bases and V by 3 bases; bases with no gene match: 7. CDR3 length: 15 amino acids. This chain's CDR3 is CASSGSGRAYDTQYF. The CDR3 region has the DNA TGTGCCAGCAGCGGGAGCGGGAGGGCCTATGATACGCAGTATTTT.

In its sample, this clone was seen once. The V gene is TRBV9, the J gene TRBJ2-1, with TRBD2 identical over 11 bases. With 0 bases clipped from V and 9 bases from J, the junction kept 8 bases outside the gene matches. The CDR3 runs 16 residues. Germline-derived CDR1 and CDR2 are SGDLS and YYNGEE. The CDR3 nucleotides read TGTGCCAGCAGCGTAGGTGGTAGCGGGAGGGCCCTTGAGCAGTTCTTC. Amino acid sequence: CASSVGGSGRALEQFF.

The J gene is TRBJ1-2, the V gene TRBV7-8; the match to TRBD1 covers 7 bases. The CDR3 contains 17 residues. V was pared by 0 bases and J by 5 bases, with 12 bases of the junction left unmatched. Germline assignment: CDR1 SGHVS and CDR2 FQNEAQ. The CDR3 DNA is TGTGCCAGCAGCTTAGCCCGGGGGGGGACAGATGAATATGGCTACACCTTC. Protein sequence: CASSLARGGTDEYGYTF.

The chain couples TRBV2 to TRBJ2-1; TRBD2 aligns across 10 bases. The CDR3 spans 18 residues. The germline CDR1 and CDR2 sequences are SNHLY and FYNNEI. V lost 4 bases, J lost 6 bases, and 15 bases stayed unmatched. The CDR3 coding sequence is TGTGCCAGCAGTGTTCCTAGCGGGAGTAGGGGGCGGGGCAATGAGCAGTTCTTC. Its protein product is CASSVPSGSRGRGNEQFF.

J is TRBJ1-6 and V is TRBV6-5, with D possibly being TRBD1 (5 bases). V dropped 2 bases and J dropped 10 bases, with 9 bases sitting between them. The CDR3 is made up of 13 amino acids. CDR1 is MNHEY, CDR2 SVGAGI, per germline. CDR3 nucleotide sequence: TGTGCCAGCAGTTACAGGGGCGGCTCACCCCTCCACTTT. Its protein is CASSYRGGSPLHF.

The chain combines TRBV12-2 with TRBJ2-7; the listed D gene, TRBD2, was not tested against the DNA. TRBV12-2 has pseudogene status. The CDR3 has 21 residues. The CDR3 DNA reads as TGTGCAAGTCGCTTAGGGCGCCTACCGGGGGTCAGCTGGATGGAGACCTACGAGCAGTACTTC. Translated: CASRLGRLPGVSWMETYEQYF.

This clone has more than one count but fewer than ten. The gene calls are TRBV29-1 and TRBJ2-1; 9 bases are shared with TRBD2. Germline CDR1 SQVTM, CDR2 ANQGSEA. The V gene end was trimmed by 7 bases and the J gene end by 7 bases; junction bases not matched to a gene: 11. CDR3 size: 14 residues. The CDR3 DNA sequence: TGCAGCGCGGCGGGAGGGCCAAGGGGAAATGAGCAGTTCTTC. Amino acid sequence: CSAAGGPRGNEQFF.

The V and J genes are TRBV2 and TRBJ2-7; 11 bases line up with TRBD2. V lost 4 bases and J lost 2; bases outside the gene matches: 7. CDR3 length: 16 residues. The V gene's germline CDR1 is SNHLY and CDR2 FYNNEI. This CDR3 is CASSGETSGTTYEQYF. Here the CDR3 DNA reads TGTGCCAGCAGTGGGGAGACTAGCGGGACCACCTACGAGCAGTACTTC.

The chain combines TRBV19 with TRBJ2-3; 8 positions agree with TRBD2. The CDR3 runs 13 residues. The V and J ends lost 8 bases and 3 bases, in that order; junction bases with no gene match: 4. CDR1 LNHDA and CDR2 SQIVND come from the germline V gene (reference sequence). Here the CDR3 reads CASSAGATDTQYF. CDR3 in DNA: TGTGCCAGTTCAGCGGGAGCGACAGATACGCAGTATTTT.

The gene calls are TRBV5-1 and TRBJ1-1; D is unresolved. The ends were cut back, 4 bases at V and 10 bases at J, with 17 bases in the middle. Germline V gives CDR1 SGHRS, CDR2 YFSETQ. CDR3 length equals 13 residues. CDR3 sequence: CASSPAVSLSAFF. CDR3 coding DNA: TGCGCCAGCAGCCCCGCGGTGTCTCTTTCAGCTTTCTTT.

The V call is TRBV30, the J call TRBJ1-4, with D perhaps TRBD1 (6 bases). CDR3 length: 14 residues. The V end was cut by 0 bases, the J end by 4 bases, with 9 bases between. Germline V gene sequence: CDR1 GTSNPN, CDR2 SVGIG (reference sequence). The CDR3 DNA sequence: TGTGCCTGGAGTGTATGGGGGCGTAATGAAAAACTGTTTTTT. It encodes CAWSVWGRNEKLFF. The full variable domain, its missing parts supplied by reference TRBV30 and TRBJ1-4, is SQTIHQWPATLVQPVGSPLSLECTVEGTSNPNLYWYRQAAGRGLQLLFYSVGIGQISSEVPQNLSASRPQDRQFILSSKKLLLSDSGFYLCAWSVWGRNEKLFFGSGTQLSVL.

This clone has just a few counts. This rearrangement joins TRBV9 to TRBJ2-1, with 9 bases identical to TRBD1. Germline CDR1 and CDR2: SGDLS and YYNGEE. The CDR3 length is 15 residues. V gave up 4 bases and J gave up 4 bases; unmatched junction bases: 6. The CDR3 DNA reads TGTGCCAGCAGCTCCTCCGGGACAGGGTACAATGAGCAGTTCTTC. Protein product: CASSSSGTGYNEQFF. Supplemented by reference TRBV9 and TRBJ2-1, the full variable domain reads DSGVTQTPKHLITATGQRVTLRCSPRSGDLSVYWYQQSLDQGLQFLIQYYNGEERAKGNILERFSAQQFPDLHSELNLSSLELGDSALYFCASSSSGTGYNEQFFGPGTRLTVL.

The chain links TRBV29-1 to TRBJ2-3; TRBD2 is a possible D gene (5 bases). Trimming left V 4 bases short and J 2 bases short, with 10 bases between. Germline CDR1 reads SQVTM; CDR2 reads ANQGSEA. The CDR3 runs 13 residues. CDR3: CSVAYGVTDTQYF. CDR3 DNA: TGCAGCGTTGCTTACGGGGTCACAGATACGCAGTATTTT.

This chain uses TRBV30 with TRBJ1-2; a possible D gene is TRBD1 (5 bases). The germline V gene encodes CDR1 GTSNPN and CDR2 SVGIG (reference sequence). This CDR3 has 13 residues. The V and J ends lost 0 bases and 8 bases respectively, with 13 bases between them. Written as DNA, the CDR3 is TGTGCCTGGAGTGTTCAGGGAGGAGGCGGCTACACCTTC. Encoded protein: CAWSVQGGGGYTF. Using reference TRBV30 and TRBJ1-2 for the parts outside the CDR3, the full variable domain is SQTIHQWPATLVQPVGSPLSLECTVEGTSNPNLYWYRQAAGRGLQLLFYSVGIGQISSEVPQNLSASRPQDRQFILSSKKLLLSDSGFYLCAWSVQGGGGYTFGSGTRLTVV.